This TCR beta chain was sequenced during a study of blood T cell repertoires in COVID-19. Whole-study context: Collection of acute and convalescent COVID-19 samples took place in the United States, Italy and Spain. PBMCs, B-cell-depleted T cells, or T cells were the source of the cDNA or gDNA that made up the material.

This CDR3 region has 12 residues. V was clipped by 4 bases and J by 5 bases; unmatched bases: 2. CDR1 is ENHRY, CDR2 SYGVKD, per germline. In the authors' methods: Reference gene primer amplification gave estimated nucleated cell counts. Data came from immunoSEQ multiplex PCR; TCRdb stores just in-frame clones and leaves some out. From that table come the V and J calls and clone size; the DNA was used to work out D and trimming. The sample records 200,000 to 300,000 clones, over 75% being singletons. The rearrangement uses TRBV10-3 and TRBJ2-7; TRBD1 aligns across 7 bases. The sample comprised peripheral blood. The sequence came from a woman under 40 with acute or convalescent COVID-19. CDR3 protein: CAISGTGDEQYF. The CDR3 DNA follows: TGTGCCATCAGTGGAACAGGGGACGAGCAGTACTTC.